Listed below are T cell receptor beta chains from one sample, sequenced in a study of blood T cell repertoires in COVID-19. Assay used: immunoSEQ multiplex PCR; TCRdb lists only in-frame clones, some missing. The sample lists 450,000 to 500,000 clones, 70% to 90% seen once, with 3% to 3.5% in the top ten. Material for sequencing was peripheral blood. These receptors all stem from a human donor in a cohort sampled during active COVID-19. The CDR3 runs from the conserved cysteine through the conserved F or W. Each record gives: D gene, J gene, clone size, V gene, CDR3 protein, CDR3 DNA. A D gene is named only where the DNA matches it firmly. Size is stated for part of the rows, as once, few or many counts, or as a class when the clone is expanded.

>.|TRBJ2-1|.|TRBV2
CASKGGIGHINEQFF
TGTGCCAGCAAGGGGGGGATAGGACATATAAATGAGCAGTTCTTC
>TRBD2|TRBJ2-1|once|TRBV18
CASHFGAGGTDEQFF
TGTGCCAGCCATTTCGGTGCGGGAGGGACGGACGAGCAGTTCTTC
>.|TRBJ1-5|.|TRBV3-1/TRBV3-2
CASSQASQPQHF
TGTGCCAGCAGCCAAGCTAGTCAGCCCCAGCATTTT
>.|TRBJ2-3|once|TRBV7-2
CASSLAGRVTDTQYF
TGTGCCAGCAGCTTAGCAGGCCGGGTAACAGATACGCAGTATTTT
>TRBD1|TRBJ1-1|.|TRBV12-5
CASGLEGTGSTEAFF
TGTGCTAGTGGTTTGGAAGGGACAGGATCCACTGAAGCTTTCTTT
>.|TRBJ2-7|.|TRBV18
CASSRAGTSSYEQYF
TGTGCCAGCTCACGGGCGGGAACAAGCTCCTACGAGCAGTACTTC
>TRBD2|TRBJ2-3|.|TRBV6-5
CASSYSGSSDTQYF
TGTGCCAGCAGTTATAGCGGGAGTTCAGATACGCAGTATTTT
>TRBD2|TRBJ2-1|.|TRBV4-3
CASSQDPLLADYNEQFF
TGCGCCAGCAGCCAAGATCCACTCCTAGCGGATTACAATGAGCAGTTCTTC
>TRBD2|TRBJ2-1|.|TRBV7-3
CATASGEWDNEQFF
TGTGCCACGGCTAGCGGAGAGTGGGACAATGAGCAGTTCTTC
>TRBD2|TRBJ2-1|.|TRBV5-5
CASSPRTSGSLWQFF
TGTGCCAGCAGCCCTAGGACTAGCGGGAGTCTCTGGCAGTTCTTC
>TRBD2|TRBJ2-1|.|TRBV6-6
CASTEAGEYNEQFF
TGTGCCAGCACCGAAGCGGGAGAGTACAATGAGCAGTTCTTC
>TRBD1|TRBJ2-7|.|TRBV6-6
CASSYSGQGAYEQYF
TGTGCCAGCAGTTACTCTGGACAGGGGGCGTACGAGCAGTACTTC
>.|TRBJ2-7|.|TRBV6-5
CASIRTGGSYEQYF
TGTGCCAGCATCCGAACTGGGGGGTCCTACGAGCAGTACTTC
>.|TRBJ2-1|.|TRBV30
CAWSVGVAPSYNEQFF
TGTGCCTGGAGTGTAGGGGTGGCCCCCTCCTACAATGAGCAGTTCTTC
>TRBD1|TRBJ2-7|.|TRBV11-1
CASSSRDGTGVEQYF
TGTGCCAGCAGCTCGAGAGACGGGACAGGGGTCGAGCAGTACTTC
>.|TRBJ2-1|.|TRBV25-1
CASSRLAGTSSYNEQFF
TGTGCCAGCAGTCGACTAGCCGGGACAAGCTCCTACAATGAGCAGTTCTTC
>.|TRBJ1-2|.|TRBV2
CASTPGVGYTF
TGTGCCAGCACGCCAGGGGTTGGCTACACCTTC
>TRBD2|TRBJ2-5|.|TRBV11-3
CASSLGTSGRRYF
TGTGCCAGCAGCTTAGGGACTAGCGGGAGGAGGTACTTC
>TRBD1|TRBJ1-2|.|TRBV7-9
CASSRSAVTGNYGYTF
TGTGCCAGCAGTCGTTCCGCAGTGACAGGGAACTATGGCTACACCTTC
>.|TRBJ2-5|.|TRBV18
CASSPGERSGTQYF
TGTGCCAGCTCACCGGGTGAGCGGTCGGGGACCCAGTACTTC
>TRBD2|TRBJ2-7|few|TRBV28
CASSSGTSGKVEQYF
TGTGCCAGCAGTTCCGGGACTAGCGGGAAAGTCGAGCAGTACTTC
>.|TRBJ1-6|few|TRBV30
CAWSVLGSHPPLHF
TGTGCCTGGAGTGTACTGGGCAGCCATCCACCCCTCCACTTT
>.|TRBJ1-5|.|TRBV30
CAWSGPGGPQHF
TGTGCCTGGAGTGGACCGGGGGGGCCCCAGCATTTT
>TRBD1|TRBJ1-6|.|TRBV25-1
CASSVPGQRNSPLHF
TGTGCCAGCAGTGTCCCGGGACAGAGAAATTCACCCCTCCACTTT
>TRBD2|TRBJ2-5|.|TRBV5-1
CASSLGGLAGAQETQYF
TGCGCCAGCAGCTTGGGGGGTTTAGCGGGAGCCCAAGAGACCCAGTACTTC
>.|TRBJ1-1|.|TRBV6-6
CASSYAGVEAFF
TGTGCCAGCAGTTACGCCGGAGTCGAAGCTTTCTTT
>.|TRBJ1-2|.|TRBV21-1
CASSKAAKDTGYTF
TGTGCCAGCAGCAAAGCAGCAAAAGATACTGGCTACACCTTC
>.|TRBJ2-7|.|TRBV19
CASSMVWGPVEQYF
TGTGCCAGTAGTATGGTGTGGGGGCCGGTCGAGCAGTACTTC
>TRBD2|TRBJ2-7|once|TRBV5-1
CASSLAFLAGGTYEQYF
TGCGCCAGCAGCTTGGCCTTCTTGGCGGGAGGGACCTACGAGCAGTACTTC
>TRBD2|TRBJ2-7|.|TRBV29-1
CSLDGTSGPYEQYF
TGCAGCCTTGACGGGACTAGCGGCCCCTACGAGCAGTACTTC
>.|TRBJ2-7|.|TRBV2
CASSALSFSYEQYF
TGTGCCAGCAGTGCCCTTTCCTTCTCCTACGAGCAGTACTTC
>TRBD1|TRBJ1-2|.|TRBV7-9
CASSLTGPTGWNGYTF
TGTGCCAGCAGCTTAACGGGGCCGACAGGGTGGAATGGCTACACCTTC
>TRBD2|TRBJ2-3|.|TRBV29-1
CSGVTSVSTDTQYF
TGCAGCGGTGTTACTAGCGTTAGCACAGATACGCAGTATTTT
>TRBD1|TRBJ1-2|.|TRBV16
CASSHKSGTGRGYTF
TGTGCCAGCAGCCATAAATCCGGGACAGGGCGCGGCTACACCTTC
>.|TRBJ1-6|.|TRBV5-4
CASSLDRSNSPLHF
TGTGCCAGCAGCTTGGACAGGAGTAATTCACCCCTCCACTTT
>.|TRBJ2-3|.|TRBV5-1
CASSLAGGASPTDTQYF
TGCGCCAGCAGCTTGGCCGGGGGAGCTAGTCCCACAGATACGCAGTATTTT
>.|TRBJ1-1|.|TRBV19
CASSTRAGENTEAFF
TGTGCCAGTAGTACCCGAGCAGGGGAGAACACTGAAGCTTTCTTT
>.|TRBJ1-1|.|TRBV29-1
CSVASVQGNTEAFF
TGCAGCGTTGCATCGGTCCAGGGGAACACTGAAGCTTTCTTT
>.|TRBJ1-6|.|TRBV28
CASSLGPVNSPLHF
TGTGCCAGCAGTTTAGGGCCTGTTAATTCACCCCTCCACTTT
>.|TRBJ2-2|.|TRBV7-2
CASSTDSGAGELFF
TGTGCCAGCAGCACTGACAGTGGCGCCGGGGAGCTGTTTTTT